These 15 T cell receptor beta chains share one sample of origin, sequenced in a study of diagnostic markers for celiac disease. Each CDR3 protein gets one entry in TCRdb, which reprocessed the reads and gives no DNA. This listing includes 3,500 to 4,500 distinct CDR3 sequences. Sequenced: either unsorted cells or a sorted T cell fraction (not recorded which). These receptors were taken from a human donor. This table probably holds off-target reads from a library built for another chain.

This chain connects TRBV12-3 or TRBV12-4 to TRBJ2-7. The CDR3 has 13 amino acids. CDR3 sequence: CASSLAALYEQYF.

This clonotype ranks as medium-sized in terms of frequency. The V and J genes are TRBV2 and TRBJ2-5; TCRdb's assignment of TRBD1 cannot be checked, as there is no DNA. The germline CDR1 and CDR2 sequences are SNHLY and FYNNEI. CDR3 length: 15 amino acids. This chain's CDR3 is CASSLFGQGGETQYF.

This sequence joins TRBV20-1 and TRBJ2-3; TCRdb designates TRBD2, a call that cannot be tested without DNA. Germline V gene lookup returns CDR1 DFQATT and CDR2 SNEGSKA (reference sequence). The CDR3 spans 18 residues. The CDR3 sequence is CSARILAGTPGGTDTQYF.

By frequency, this clonotype registers medium-sized (0.01 to 0.1%). This rearrangement joins TRBV20-1 to TRBJ2-7; the D gene TCRdb calls, TRBD2, cannot be checked with no DNA. This CDR3 has 15 amino acids. Per the germline V gene, CDR1 is DFQATT and CDR2 is SNEGSKA (reference sequence). The CDR3 protein is CSARVPGTRLTEQYF.

This clonotype is identified as medium-sized from frequency. The genes are TRBV4-1 and TRBJ2-1. The CDR3 is 14 residues long. Germline CDR1 is MGHRA and CDR2 is YSYEKL. The CDR3 sequence: CASSPGGFLNEQFF.

This chain uses TRBV6-5 with TRBJ1-2; TCRdb's assignment of TRBD1 cannot be checked, as there is no DNA. The germline V gene has CDR1 MNHEY and CDR2 SVGAGI. This CDR3 has 13 residues. CDR3 protein: CASSYEGGDDYTF.

By frequency, this clonotype registers medium-sized (0.01 to 0.1%). V is TRBV7-8 and J is TRBJ2-3; the D gene TCRdb calls, TRBD1, cannot be checked with no DNA. The germline V gene encodes CDR1 SGHVS and CDR2 FQNEAQ. The CDR3 has 14 amino acids. CDR3 amino acids: CASSRSGGRGTQYF. The full variable domain, with the rest looked up from reference TRBV7-8 and TRBJ2-3, is GAGVSQSPRYKVAKRGQDVALRCDPISGHVSLFWYQQALGQGPEFLTYFQNEAQLDKSGLPSDRFFAERPEGSVSTLKIQRTQQEDSAVYLCASSRSGGRGTQYFGPGTRLTVL.

This clonotype is labeled large based on frequency. The V and J genes are TRBV5-5 and TRBJ2-2; checking the TCRdb D call of TRBD1 is not possible without DNA. The length of the CDR3 is 15 residues. The germline gives CDR1 SGHKS, CDR2 YYEKEE (reference sequence). CDR3 loop: CASSAPGQNTGELFF.

This clonotype ranks as medium-sized in terms of frequency. The chain joins TRBV5-1 to TRBJ2-2; TCRdb proposes TRBD2, but this gene call is untestable without DNA. Germline CDR1 and CDR2: SGHRS and YFSETQ. This CDR3 is built from 14 residues. The chain's CDR3 is CASSLLESNGELFF. The whole variable domain, filled in from reference TRBV5-1 and TRBJ2-2, reads KAGVTQTPRYLIKTRGQQVTLSCSPISGHRSVSWYQQTPGQGLQFLFEYFSETQRNKGNFPGRFSGRQFSNSRSEMNVSTLELGDSALYLCASSLLESNGELFFGEGSRLTVL.

This clonotype shows up as medium-sized by frequency. V and J are TRBV9 and TRBJ1-3; absent DNA, TCRdb's TRBD1 call cannot be checked. The CDR3 runs to 15 residues. CDR1 is SGDLS and CDR2 is YYNGEE in the germline V gene. CDR3 loop: CASTKGQGAGDTIYF.

Measured by frequency, this clonotype is medium-sized. The chain uses TRBV7-2 and TRBJ2-5; with no DNA, the TCRdb D assignment of TRBD1 cannot be verified. The CDR3 contains 14 residues. Per the germline V gene, CDR1 is SGHTA and CDR2 is FQGNSA. CDR3 sequence reads: CASSRRQGQETQYF.

The chain uses TRBV18 and TRBJ2-7. Germline assignment: CDR1 KGHSH and CDR2 LQKENI. This CDR3 contains 14 residues. The CDR3 here is CASSPKRENYEQYF.

Its frequency marks this clonotype as medium-sized. The gene calls are TRBV7-3 and TRBJ1-1. Germline V gene data show CDR1 as SGHTA and CDR2 as FQGTGA. The CDR3 totals 14 residues. This CDR3 reads CASSPAGGDTEAFF.

This sequence joins TRBV28 and TRBJ1-6; with no DNA, the TCRdb D assignment of TRBD1 cannot be verified. Per germline, CDR1 MDHEN and CDR2 SYDVKM. The CDR3 spans 16 residues. CDR3 amino acids: CASCRGGRGGNSPLHF.

This clonotype shows up as large by frequency. V gene TRBV20-1 combines with J gene TRBJ1-3; TCRdb returns TRBD1, unconfirmable since there is no DNA. The CDR3 consists of 18 residues. CDR1 is DFQATT and CDR2 is SNEGSKA in the germline V gene (reference sequence). This chain's CDR3 is CSARGTQGSAAYGNTIYF.